The 5 T cell receptor beta chains in this list originate from one sample, sequenced in a study of regulatory T cells in long-lasting Graves disease (TCRdb year 2021). The sample's time point label, in plain terms: newly diagnosed GD, antithyroid drugs for less than 3 months. For both TCR sequencing and RNA sequencing, RNA was extracted from PBMCs in TRIzol. Receptors were amplified or captured by multiplex PCR. Instrument on record: Illumina HiSeq 4000. iRepertoire HTBI primers and Arm-PCR amplification of CDR3 regions were used to construct TCR beta libraries. Clones were called with MiXCR by TCRdb after fastp trimmed the public reads at Q25, and only in-frame beta chains were retained. Identical CDR3 protein sequences are pooled into one entry, listed with their most common genes and DNA. This sample comprises approximately 480,000 distinct CDR3 sequences, roughly 15% of them detected only once. Jointly, the top ten make up approximately 12% of the sample.

These data were also reused for a study on T cells in Graves' hyperthyroidism and ophthalmopathy.

Material: peripheral blood mononuclear cells (PBMCs), obtained at new diagnosis, from a patient treated with antithyroid drugs. The receptor source for this set is a man between 35 and 55 years old with Graves disease. Donor details come from another sample of the same person, matched by shared clones.

This clonotype was picked up many times. J is TRBJ2-1 and V is TRBV3-1, with a possible D match to TRBD2 (6 bases). The germline V gene encodes CDR1 LGHDT and CDR2 YNNKEL (reference sequence). The V end lost 0 bases, the J end lost 4 bases, and 10 bases lay between the germline ends. The CDR3 extends over 15 amino acids. The CDR3 coding sequence is TGTGCCAGCAGCCAAGAGGGGACTCATTACAATGAGCAGTTCTTC. Translating gives CASSQEGTHYNEQFF.

This clonotype was picked up many times. This sequence joins TRBV6-1 and TRBJ1-1; D might be TRBD1 (5 bases). Deletions cut 3 bases from V and 0 bases from J, with 8 bases between. The CDR3 length is 14 residues. Per the germline V gene, CDR1 is MNHNS and CDR2 is SASEGT. The CDR3 nucleotides read TGTGCCAGCAGTGAGACAGCCATGAACACTGAAGCTTTCTTT. Encoded protein: CASSETAMNTEAFF.

The chain employs TRBV7-9 and TRBJ2-1; a weak D match, TRBD2 (6 bases). The CDR3 sequence is 13 residues long. Germline values: CDR1 SEHNR, CDR2 FQNEAQ (reference sequence). The V gene lost 3 bases and the J gene lost 7 bases, with 10 bases spanning the gap. CDR3 DNA: TGTGCCAGCAGCTTGACTAGTTTTAATGAGCAGTTCTTC. As protein: CASSLTSFNEQFF.

This clonotype was picked up a small number of times. V gene TRBV6-2 or TRBV6-3 combines with J gene TRBJ1-3; weak D call: TRBD1 (5 bases). CDR1 is MNHEY and CDR2 is SVGEGT in the germline V gene. V lost 2 bases, J lost 0 bases, and 8 bases lay in between. The CDR3 sequence is 15 residues long. The chain's CDR3 is CASSYTGYSGNTIYF. The CDR3 DNA follows: TGTGCCAGCAGTTACACAGGATACTCTGGAAACACCATATATTTT.

This clonotype showed up just once. The genes are TRBV5-4 and TRBJ1-6; D perhaps matches TRBD1 (5 bases). Germline loops: CDR1 SGHNT, CDR2 YYREEE (reference sequence). V dropped 4 bases and J dropped 10 bases, with 21 bases sitting between them. The CDR3 contains 16 residues. CDR3 DNA: TGTGCCAGCAGCCCCCGGCTTCAGGGAGCAGGGTCACCCCTCCACTTT. It codes for CASSPRLQGAGSPLHF.